Listed below are T cell receptor beta chains from one sample, sequenced in a study of blood T cell repertoires in COVID-19. Repertoires were generated with immunoSEQ multiplex PCR, while TCRdb's copy carries only in-frame clones and drops some. The table lists 200,000 to 250,000 clones, over 80% of them singletons. The source material was peripheral blood. The receptors derive from a man younger than 40 with COVID-19, enrolled during active disease. Each CDR3 is given with its conserved first and last residue. D genes are given only for firm matches. The size field is filled for only some rows; it gives once, few, many or a size class.

TRBD2	TRBV7-2	TRBJ2-1	NA	TGTGCCAGCAGCAAATGGGGGCGGGAGGAAGCGAACAATGAGCAGTTCTTC	CASSKWGREEANNEQFF
TRBD1	TRBV19	TRBJ1-5	NA	TGTGCCAGTAGTATGTTCCCGGGACAGGGGGATCAGCCCCAGCATTTT	CASSMFPGQGDQPQHF
TRBD1	TRBV28	TRBJ1-2	once	TGTGCCAGCAGGCTTGGCGTTGGGACAGTTGATGTAGATGGCTACACCTTC	CASRLGVGTVDVDGYTF
TRBD2	TRBV5-4	TRBJ2-7	NA	TGTGCCAGCAGCTCCGCTAGCGGGAGACTTGGTGAGCAGTACTTC	CASSSASGRLGEQYF
TRBD1	TRBV23-1	TRBJ1-2	NA	TGCTTGTCAGGGGGCGATGGCTACACCTTC	CLSGGDGYTF
NA	TRBV7-7	TRBJ1-5	once	TGTGCCTCAGCTTACGGCAGGGGCGCCGCTTCCAATCAGCCCCAGCATTTT	CASAYGRGAASNQPQHF
TRBD1	TRBV5-1	TRBJ1-2	NA	TGCGCCAGCAGCTTGACGCCCCAGGACAGGGAGAATGGCTACACCTTC	CASSLTPQDRENGYTF
TRBD1	TRBV9	TRBJ2-1	NA	TGTGCCAGCAGCGTGGTAGGGGGCCCCAGCTCCTACAATGAGCAGTTCTTC	CASSVVGGPSSYNEQFF
NA	TRBV2	TRBJ1-1	NA	TGTGCCAGCAGTAGTAGGACAGCGGACACTGAAGCTTTCTTT	CASSSRTADTEAFF
TRBD1	TRBV2	TRBJ1-4	NA	TGTGCCAGCGGGACAGGGATGGCAACTAATGAAAAACTGTTTTTT	CASGTGMATNEKLFF
NA	TRBV30	TRBJ1-1	NA	TGTGCCTGGAGTGTACAGGAGAACACTGAAGCTTTCTTT	CAWSVQENTEAFF
TRBD1	TRBV5-4	TRBJ1-2	NA	TGTGCCAGCAGCTGGACAGGAAAAAACTATGGCTACACCTTC	CASSWTGKNYGYTF
NA	TRBV2	TRBJ1-6	NA	TGTGCCAGTTCCAGGGATAATTCACCCCTCCACTTT	CASSRDNSPLHF
NA	TRBV6-1	TRBJ2-7	NA	TGTGCCAGCAGTGAAATTTCAGGGGTCCACGAGCAGTACTTC	CASSEISGVHEQYF
TRBD1	TRBV5-1	TRBJ1-1	NA	TGCGCCAGCAGCGTACAGGGGGCGAACACTGAAGCTTTCTTT	CASSVQGANTEAFF
NA	TRBV5-4	TRBJ1-6	NA	TGTGCCAGCAGAACCGACAGGAATGGGTCCTATAATTCACCCCTCCACTTT	CASRTDRNGSYNSPLHF
TRBD2	TRBV15	TRBJ2-1	NA	TGTGCCACCAGCAGAGTGGGACTAGCGGGAGTTAGGGAGCAGTTCTTC	CATSRVGLAGVREQFF
TRBD1	TRBV19	TRBJ2-1	NA	TGTGCCAGTAGTATCATACGTCCCGGGACAGGCGATGAGCAGTTCTTC	CASSIIRPGTGDEQFF
TRBD2	TRBV5-6	TRBJ2-3	NA	TGTGCCAGCAGCTTGGGCGGGGGGGCCGAAGATACGCAGTATTTT	CASSLGGGAEDTQYF
TRBD1	TRBV19	TRBJ1-5	NA	TGTGCCAGTAGAGGGGTTCGACAGGGCGCGAGCAATCAGCCCCAGCATTTT	CASRGVRQGASNQPQHF
TRBD1	TRBV28	TRBJ1-5	NA	TGTGCCAGCCTCACAGGGGGCGGTAATTATCAGCCCCAGCATTTT	CASLTGGGNYQPQHF
TRBD2	TRBV28	TRBJ2-1	NA	TGTGCCAGCAGTTTCCCCGGGACTAGCGGGAGGGCGAGCTCCTACAATGAGCAGTTCTTC	CASSFPGTSGRASSYNEQFF
NA	TRBV9	TRBJ2-6	NA	TGTGCCAGCAGCGTCGACAGAACTAACGTCCTGACTTTC	CASSVDRTNVLTF
NA	TRBV6-5	TRBJ1-6	NA	TGTGCCAGCAGCCGGGACACACATAATTCACCCCTCCACTTT	CASSRDTHNSPLHF
TRBD1	TRBV5-6	TRBJ1-2	NA	TGTGCCAGCAGCATAGTCCAGGGACAGTCAACGAGGGGATATGGCTACACCTTC	CASSIVQGQSTRGYGYTF
NA	TRBV4-1	TRBJ1-5	NA	TGCGCCAGCAGCCAAGACAGGGCTTGGCAGCCCCAGCATTTT	CASSQDRAWQPQHF
TRBD1	TRBV4-2	TRBJ2-3	NA	TGTGCCAGCAGCCAAAGGAGGGACAGGGAAGATACGCAGTATTTT	CASSQRRDREDTQYF
TRBD2	TRBV19	TRBJ2-2	NA	TGTGCCAGTAAAGTTCTAGCGGGAGGGCCAATAGTCCGCGGGGAGCTGTTTTTT	CASKVLAGGPIVRGELFF
NA	TRBV28	TRBJ1-2	NA	TGTGCCAGCAGTTTTGGGGAGGACTATGGCTACACCTTC	CASSFGEDYGYTF
TRBD1	TRBV18	TRBJ2-1	NA	TGTGCCAGCTCATCACAGGGGTACAATGAGCAGTTCTTC	CASSSQGYNEQFF
TRBD1	TRBV4-2	TRBJ2-1	NA	TGTGCCAGCAGCCTCCCCGGGACAGGGGGCTTCGATGAGCAGTTCTTC	CASSLPGTGGFDEQFF
NA	TRBV7-9	TRBJ2-1	NA	TGTGCCAGCAGCTTAGTATCTTCCAGCGGATACAATGAGCAGTTCTTC	CASSLVSSSGYNEQFF
NA	TRBV10-3	TRBJ1-2	NA	TGTGCCATCATGCGGGAGGGAGACTATGGCTACACCTTC	CAIMREGDYGYTF
TRBD1	TRBV19	TRBJ2-1	NA	TGTGCCAGTAGTATATTTTCGGACAGGGGGCCCAATGAGCAGTTCTTC	CASSIFSDRGPNEQFF
NA	TRBV18	TRBJ1-5	once	TGTGCCAGCTCACCAATCTGGGCAGACAATCAGCCCCAGCATTTT	CASSPIWADNQPQHF